These 28 T cell receptor beta chains were all obtained from the same sample, sequenced in a study of control samples from healthy donors and cancer patients. Clones were sequenced by immunoSEQ multiplex PCR, and TCRdb holds only the in-frame ones, with some missing. The sample lists under 450,000 clones, 90% occurring once. The sequenced sample was PBMCs. The receptors stem from a man aged 40-49 years with head and neck cancer.

This chain connects TRBV5-1 to TRBJ1-5, with D possibly being TRBD1 (6 bases). The length of the CDR3 is 13 residues. Trimming took 3 bases from V and 4 from J, leaving 8 bases between them. Germline values: CDR1 SGHRS, CDR2 YFSETQ. The CDR3 loop is CASSSGQNQPQHF. CDR3 nucleotide sequence: TGCGCCAGCAGCTCAGGACAGAATCAGCCCCAGCATTTT.

V usage is TRBV28 and J usage is TRBJ2-3; D not resolved. V dropped 5 bases and J dropped 6 bases, with 15 bases sitting between them. The CDR3 is 14 residues long. Per the germline V gene, CDR1 is MDHEN and CDR2 is SYDVKM. CDR3 region: CASSPPGGRDTQYF. CDR3 sequence (DNA): TGTGCCAGCAGTCCTCCCGGCGGCCGGGATACGCAGTATTTT.

The rearrangement links TRBV5-1 to TRBJ2-7; D perhaps matches TRBD1 (5 bases). Trimming removed 4 bases at V and 3 bases at J, with 11 bases between. The CDR3 contains 13 residues. Per the germline V gene, CDR1 is SGHRS and CDR2 is YFSETQ. The CDR3 loop is CASSDTGYYEQYF. DNA for the CDR3: TGCGCCAGCAGCGACACAGGATACTACGAGCAGTACTTC. Together with reference TRBV5-1 and TRBJ2-7, the CDR3 gives the full variable domain: KAGVTQTPRYLIKTRGQQVTLSCSPISGHRSVSWYQQTPGQGLQFLFEYFSETQRNKGNFPGRFSGRQFSNSRSEMNVSTLELGDSALYLCASSDTGYYEQYFGPGTRLTVT.

As to this clone: Its ends do not fully match the called genes, so a read error is possible. This chain uses TRBV6-2 or TRBV6-3 with TRBJ1-2, with unresolved D. CDR3 size: 13 residues. Germline CDR1 is MNHEY and CDR2 is SVGEGT. The CDR3 loop reads CASSFGEAYGYTF. The DNA of the CDR3 is TGTGCCAGTAGTTTTGGCGAAGCCTATGGCTACACCTTC.

This sequence joins TRBV2 and TRBJ1-3; D unresolved. The germline V gene has CDR1 SNHLY and CDR2 FYNNEI. This CDR3 contains 15 residues. V was cut by 0 bases and J by 0 bases, with 6 bases left in between. CDR3 in amino acids: CASSEAEFSGNTIYF. CDR3 DNA: TGTGCCAGCAGTGAAGCAGAATTCTCTGGAAACACCATATATTTT.

The chain is built from TRBV6-5 and TRBJ2-7; D possibly corresponds to TRBD2 (6 bases). Germline assignment: CDR1 MNHEY and CDR2 SVGAGI. The ends were cut back, 2 bases at V and 1 base at J, with 9 bases in the middle. The CDR3 length is 14 residues. CDR3 in DNA: TGTGCCAGCAGTTACGGAGGGGCGTCCTACGAGCAGTACTTC. As protein: CASSYGGASYEQYF.

Written as DNA, the CDR3 is TGTGCCATCACGGCGGCGGGTACTGGTGATTCACCCCTCCACTTT. Its translation is CAITAAGTGDSPLHF. V is TRBV10-3 and J is TRBJ1-6; D gene ambiguous. The V end lost 7 bases, the J end lost 8 bases, and 18 bases lay between the germline ends. The germline gives CDR1 ENHRY, CDR2 SYGVKD. The CDR3 totals 15 residues.

This rearrangement joins TRBV18 to TRBJ2-3, with TRBD1 matching 10 bases. V gave up 3 bases and J gave up 1 base; unmatched junction bases: 7. This CDR3 spans 17 amino acids. Looked up from germline, CDR1 is KGHSH and CDR2 is LQKENI. The DNA for the CDR3 is TGTGCCAGCTCACCTTCGACAGGGGGCACGGGCACAGATACGCAGTATTTT. This sequence encodes CASSPSTGGTGTDTQYF.

This clone was found a few times. The chain carries TRBV6-5 and TRBJ2-2, with TRBD1 matching 9 bases. Germline values: CDR1 MNHEY, CDR2 SVGAGI. The CDR3 is 14 amino acids. J was trimmed by 3 bases and V by 5 bases; bases with no gene match: 1. For the CDR3, the DNA is TGTGCCAGCAGTCGGGACAGGGACACCGGGGAGCTGTTTTTT. As protein: CASSRDRDTGELFF.

The gene calls are TRBV28 and TRBJ1-1; TRBD1 is a possible D gene (5 bases). Per germline, CDR1 MDHEN and CDR2 SYDVKM. The CDR3 is 15 residues long. V lost 5 bases to trimming and J lost 1 base, with 14 bases between them. In DNA, the CDR3 is TGTGCCAGCAGTCTCGCGGGGCAGGCGAACACTGAAGCTTTCTTT. Translation: CASSLAGQANTEAFF.

The chain recombines TRBV13 with TRBJ2-3; unclear D gene. The CDR3 runs 14 residues. The V gene's germline CDR1 is PRHDT and CDR2 FYEKMQ (reference sequence). V lost 5 bases and J lost 2, with 11 bases in between. The CDR3: CASSPARNTDTQYF. The CDR3, as DNA: TGTGCCAGCAGCCCAGCCAGAAACACAGATACGCAGTATTTT.

This clone appeared a few times. V and J are TRBV12-3 or TRBV12-4 and TRBJ1-2; D gene unclear. The CDR3 loop spans 11 amino acids. V was pared by 1 base and J by 10 bases, with 7 bases between. The DNA for the CDR3 is TGTGCCAGCAGTTTAGGGGCCCCCTACACCTTC. Its translation: CASSLGAPYTF.

This chain joins TRBV5-1 and TRBJ2-7; a weak D match, TRBD2 (7 bases). The J call may be wrong; the DNA end is better matched by TRBJ2-5. The CDR3 covers 15 residues. Per the germline V gene, CDR1 is SGHRS and CDR2 is YFSETQ. CDR3 DNA sequence: TGCGCCAGCAGCCCTGGACGGGGGGCTTGGGAGACCCAGTACTTC. It specifies CASSPGRGAWETQYF.

This clone was seen a handful of times. The chain uses TRBV6-5 and TRBJ1-3; D unclear. Looked up from germline, CDR1 is MNHEY and CDR2 is SVGAGI. The germline V and J ends were trimmed by 0 bases and 0 bases, with 6 bases remaining between them. The CDR3 has 15 amino acids. The CDR3 region is CASSYSRYSGNTIYF. The CDR3 DNA sequence: TGTGCCAGCAGTTACTCCCGCTACTCTGGAAACACCATATATTTT.

The V gene is TRBV30, the J gene TRBJ2-7, with D perhaps matching TRBD2 (6 bases). CDR1 is GTSNPN, CDR2 SVGIG, per germline (reference sequence). The CDR3 covers 14 residues. V was pared by 0 bases and J by 0 bases, with 9 bases between. The CDR3 protein is CAWSVRGSSYEQYF. The CDR3 coding sequence is TGTGCCTGGAGTGTACGGGGGAGCTCCTACGAGCAGTACTTC. The complete variable domain, with remaining parts taken from reference TRBV30 and TRBJ2-7, reads SQTIHQWPATLVQPVGSPLSLECTVEGTSNPNLYWYRQAAGRGLQLLFYSVGIGQISSEVPQNLSASRPQDRQFILSSKKLLLSDSGFYLCAWSVRGSSYEQYFGPGTRLTVT.

The rearrangement uses TRBV3-1 (or the pseudogene TRBV3-2) and TRBJ1-2; maybe TRBD1 (5 bases). Germline lookup yields CDR1 LGHDT and CDR2 YNNKEL (reference sequence). With 4 bases removed from V and 5 bases from J, the gap between germline ends came to 11 bases. This CDR3 is 13 amino acids long. CDR3 coding DNA: TGTGCCAGCAGCCGCCTGCGGGGGTATGGCTACACCTTC. Protein sequence: CASSRLRGYGYTF.

The gene calls are TRBV7-8 and TRBJ2-7; 13 nucleotides match TRBD2. The CDR3 is 17 amino acids. The germline CDR1 and CDR2 sequences are SGHVS and FQNEAQ. With V trimmed by 5 bases and J by 0 bases, 7 bases remained unmatched. As DNA, the CDR3 is TGTGCCAGCAGCCCGGGACTAGCGGGGACGAGCTCCTACGAGCAGTACTTC. Its protein is CASSPGLAGTSSYEQYF.

This chain connects TRBV29-1 to TRBJ2-7, with D unclear. The germline CDR1 and CDR2 sequences are SQVTM and ANQGSEA. V was cut by 4 bases and J by 3 bases, with 10 bases left in between. This CDR3 has 12 residues. The CDR3 DNA follows: TGCAGCGTTGGAACGCCTCGCTACGAGCAGTACTTC. This translates into CSVGTPRYEQYF.

This chain uses TRBV7-6 with TRBJ2-2; 12 nucleotides align to TRBD2. This CDR3 spans 15 amino acids. V lost 3 bases, J lost 5 bases, and 1 base stayed unmatched. Germline V gene data show CDR1 as SGHVS and CDR2 as FNYEAQ. DNA of the CDR3: TGTGCCAGCAGCTTTGGACTAGCGGGGACCGGGGAGCTGTTTTTT. Translated: CASSFGLAGTGELFF.

This clone has a single count. The sample holds other DNA sequences that translate to the same CDR3. The genes are TRBV6-4 and TRBJ1-5; D ambiguous. The CDR3 sequence is 13 residues long. The V end was cut by 6 bases, the J end by 1 base, with 7 bases between. The germline V gene encodes CDR1 MRHNA and CDR2 SNTAGT. CDR3 residues: CASSAESNQPQHF. For the CDR3, the DNA is TGTGCCAGCAGCGCCGAGAGCAATCAGCCCCAGCATTTT.

The chain recombines TRBV4-2 with TRBJ1-4, with TRBD1 matching 7 bases. Germline V gene data show CDR1 as LGHNA and CDR2 as YNFKEQ. This CDR3 is built from 15 residues. Trimming cost V 0 bases and J 8 bases; bases outside gene matches: 6. The CDR3 protein is CASSQDYRGYEKLFF. DNA for the CDR3: TGTGCCAGCAGCCAAGATTACAGGGGCTACGAAAAACTGTTTTTT.

There are many counts of this clone. The same CDR3 is also encoded by other DNA sequences in this sample. The genes are TRBV7-2 and TRBJ1-6; no clear D. V was pared by 4 bases and J by 10 bases, with 11 bases between. CDR1 SGHTA and CDR2 FQGNSA come from the germline V gene. The CDR3 covers 13 residues. The CDR3 nucleotides read TGTGCCAGCAGCTCCCCGGGCCCCTCACCCCTCCACTTT. Translation gives CASSSPGPSPLHF.

In its sample, this clone was seen once. This chain uses TRBV11-1 with TRBJ2-3; 10 positions match TRBD2. The germline V gene has CDR1 SGHAT and CDR2 FQDESV (reference sequence). The CDR3 length is 15 residues. Trimming took 5 bases from V and 5 from J; bases not matched to a gene: 7. The CDR3 region has the DNA TGTGCCAGCAGCCCCGGGACTAGCGCTAGAGATACGCAGTATTTT. Amino acid sequence: CASSPGTSARDTQYF. Complete variable domain (other parts from reference TRBV11-1 and TRBJ2-3): EAEVAQSPRYKITEKSQAVAFWCDPISGHATLYWYRQILGQGPELLVQFQDESVVDDSQLPKDRFSAERLKGVDSTLKIQPAELGDSAMYLCASSPGTSARDTQYFGPGTRLTVL.

The chain is built from TRBV20-1 and TRBJ2-7, with a weak D call TRBD1 (6 bases). The CDR3 is 11 amino acids. Trimming removed 5 bases at V and 6 bases at J, with 11 bases between. Per the germline V gene, CDR1 is DFQATT and CDR2 is SNEGSKA (reference sequence). DNA of the CDR3: TGCAGTGCTTTACAGGGTAGCGAGCAGTACTTC. This encodes CSALQGSEQYF.

J is TRBJ2-1 and V is TRBV14; 13 bases align to TRBD2. With V trimmed by 3 bases and J by 6 bases, 2 bases remained unmatched. The germline V gene encodes CDR1 SGHDN and CDR2 FVKESK. The length of the CDR3 is 15 residues. The chain's CDR3 is CASSQGLAGSNEQFF. The CDR3 DNA follows: TGTGCCAGCAGCCAGGGACTAGCGGGAAGCAATGAGCAGTTCTTC.

The chain has TRBV6-6 and TRBJ2-5; 8 nucleotides align to TRBD1. Germline loops: CDR1 MNHNY, CDR2 SVGAGI (reference sequence). J lost 4 bases, V lost 6 bases, and 4 bases had no gene match. The CDR3 sequence is 13 residues long. CDR3 sequence (DNA): TGTGCCAGCAGCCCCAGGGGGCGAGAGACCCAGTACTTC. Amino acid sequence: CASSPRGRETQYF.

V usage is TRBV2 and J usage is TRBJ2-3; D unclear. The V end was cut by 6 bases, the J end by 4 bases, with 14 bases between. This CDR3 is 14 amino acids long. Germline CDR1 is SNHLY and CDR2 is FYNNEI. This chain's CDR3 is CASRQTNHPDTQYF. Written as DNA, the CDR3 is TGTGCCAGCAGACAGACGAACCATCCAGATACGCAGTATTTT.

The chain employs TRBV9 and TRBJ2-3; D is unresolved. The germline V gene encodes CDR1 SGDLS and CDR2 YYNGEE. Trimming stripped 4 bases from V and 0 bases from J, with 6 bases between. The CDR3 has 13 residues. CDR3 amino acids: CASSSTSTDTQYF. The CDR3, as DNA: TGTGCCAGCAGCTCAACTAGCACAGATACGCAGTATTTT.